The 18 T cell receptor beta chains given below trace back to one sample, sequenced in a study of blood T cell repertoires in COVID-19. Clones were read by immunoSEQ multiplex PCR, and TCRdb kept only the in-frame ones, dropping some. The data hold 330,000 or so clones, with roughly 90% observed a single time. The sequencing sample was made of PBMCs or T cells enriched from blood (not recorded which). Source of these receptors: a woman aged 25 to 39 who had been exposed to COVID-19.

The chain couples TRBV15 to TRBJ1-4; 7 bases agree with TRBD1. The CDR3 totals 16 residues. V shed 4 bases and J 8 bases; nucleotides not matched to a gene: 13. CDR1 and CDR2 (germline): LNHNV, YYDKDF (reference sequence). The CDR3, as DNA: TGTGCCACCAGCACGTCCCGGGACAGTCACTGGGAAAAACTGTTTTTT. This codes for CATSTSRDSHWEKLFF.

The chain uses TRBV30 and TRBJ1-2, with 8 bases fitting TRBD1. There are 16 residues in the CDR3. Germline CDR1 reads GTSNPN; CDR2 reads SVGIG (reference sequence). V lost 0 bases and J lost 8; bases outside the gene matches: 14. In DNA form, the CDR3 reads TGTGCCTGGAGTGTCTCCTCAGGGGGCCCCACTAGAGGCTACACCTTC. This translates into CAWSVSSGGPTRGYTF.

CDR3 protein: CATSRESDNNSPLHF. In DNA, the CDR3 is TGTGCCACCAGCAGAGAGTCGGACAACAATTCACCCCTCCACTTT. The V call is TRBV15, the J call TRBJ1-6; D may be TRBD1 (5 bases). Germline lookup yields CDR1 LNHNV and CDR2 YYDKDF (reference sequence). The V and J ends lost 0 bases and 7 bases respectively, with 10 bases between them. This CDR3 contains 15 residues.

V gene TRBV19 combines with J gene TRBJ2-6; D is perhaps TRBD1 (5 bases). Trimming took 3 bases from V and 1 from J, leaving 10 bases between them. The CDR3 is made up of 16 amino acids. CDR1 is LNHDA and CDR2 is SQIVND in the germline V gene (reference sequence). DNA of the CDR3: TGTGCCAGTAGTATTGCTAAGGGGTCTGGGGCCAACGTCCTGACTTTC. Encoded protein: CASSIAKGSGANVLTF.

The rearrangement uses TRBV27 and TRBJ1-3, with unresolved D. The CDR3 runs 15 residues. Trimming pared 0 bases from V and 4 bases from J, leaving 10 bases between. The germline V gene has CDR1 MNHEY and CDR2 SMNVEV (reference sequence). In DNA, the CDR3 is TGTGCCAGCAGTTTATCTGGAGCTTCGGGAAACACCATATATTTT. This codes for CASSLSGASGNTIYF.

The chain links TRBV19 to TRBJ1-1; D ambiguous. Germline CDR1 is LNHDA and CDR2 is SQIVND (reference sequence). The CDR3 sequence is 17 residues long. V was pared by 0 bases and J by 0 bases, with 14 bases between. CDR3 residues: CASSIDPGGVLNTEAFF. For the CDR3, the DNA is TGTGCCAGTAGTATAGATCCTGGAGGAGTTTTGAACACTGAAGCTTTCTTT.

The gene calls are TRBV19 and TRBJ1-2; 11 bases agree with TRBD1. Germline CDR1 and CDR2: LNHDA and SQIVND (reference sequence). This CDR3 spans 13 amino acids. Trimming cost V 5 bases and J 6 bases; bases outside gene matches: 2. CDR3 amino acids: CASSGTGGHGYTF. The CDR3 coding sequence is TGTGCCAGTAGTGGGACAGGGGGTCATGGCTACACCTTC.

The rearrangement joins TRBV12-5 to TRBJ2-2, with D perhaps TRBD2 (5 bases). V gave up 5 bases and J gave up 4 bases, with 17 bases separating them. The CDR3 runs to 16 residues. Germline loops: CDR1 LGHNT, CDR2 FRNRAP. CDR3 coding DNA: TGTGCTAGTGGTCTGACCCGGGGTTTGAGCACCGGGGAGCTGTTTTTT. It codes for CASGLTRGLSTGELFF.

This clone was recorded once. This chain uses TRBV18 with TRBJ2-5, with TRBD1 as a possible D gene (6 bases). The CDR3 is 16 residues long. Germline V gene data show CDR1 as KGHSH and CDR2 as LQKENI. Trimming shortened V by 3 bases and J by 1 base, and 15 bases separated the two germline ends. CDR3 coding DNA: TGTGCCAGCTCACCTTTAGGGGGTCAACCCCAAGAGACCCAGTACTTC. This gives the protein CASSPLGGQPQETQYF.

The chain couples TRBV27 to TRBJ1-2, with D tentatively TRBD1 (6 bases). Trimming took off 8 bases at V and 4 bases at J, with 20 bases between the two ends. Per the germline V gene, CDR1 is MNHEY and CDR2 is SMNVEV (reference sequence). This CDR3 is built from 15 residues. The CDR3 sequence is CASSFLDAGAYGYTF. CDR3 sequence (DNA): TGTGCCAGCTCCTTCCTCGATGCGGGGGCCTATGGCTACACCTTC.

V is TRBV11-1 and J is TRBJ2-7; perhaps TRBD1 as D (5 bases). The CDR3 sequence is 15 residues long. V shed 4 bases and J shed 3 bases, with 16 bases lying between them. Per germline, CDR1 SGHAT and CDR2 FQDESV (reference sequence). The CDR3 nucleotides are TGTGCCAGCAGCTGGGAAACGGGCAGGGTCTACGAGCAGTACTTC. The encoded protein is CASSWETGRVYEQYF.

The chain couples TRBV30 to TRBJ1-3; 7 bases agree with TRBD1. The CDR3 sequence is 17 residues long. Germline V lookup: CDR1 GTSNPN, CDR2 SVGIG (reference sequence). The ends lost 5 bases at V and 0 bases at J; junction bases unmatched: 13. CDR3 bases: TGTGCCTGGGTCAGGCGGGGACAGATATACTCTGGAAACACCATATATTTT. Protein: CAWVRRGQIYSGNTIYF.

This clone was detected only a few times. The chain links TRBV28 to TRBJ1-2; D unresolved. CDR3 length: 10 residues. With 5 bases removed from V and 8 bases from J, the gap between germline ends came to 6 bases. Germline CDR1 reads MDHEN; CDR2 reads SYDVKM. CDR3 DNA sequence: TGTGCCAGCAGTAGGAGGGGCTACACCTTC. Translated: CASSRRGYTF.

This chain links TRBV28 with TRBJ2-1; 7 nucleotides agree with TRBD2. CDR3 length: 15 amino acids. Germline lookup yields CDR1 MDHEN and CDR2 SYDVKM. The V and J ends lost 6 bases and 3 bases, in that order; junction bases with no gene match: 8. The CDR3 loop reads CASSRGASGYNEQFF. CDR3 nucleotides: TGTGCCAGCAGCCGCGGGGCTAGCGGCTACAATGAGCAGTTCTTC.

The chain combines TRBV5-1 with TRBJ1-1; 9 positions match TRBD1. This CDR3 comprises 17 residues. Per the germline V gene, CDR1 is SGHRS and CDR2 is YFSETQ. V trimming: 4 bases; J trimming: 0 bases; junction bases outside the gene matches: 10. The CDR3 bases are TGCGCCAGCAGCAGGGGACAGGGAGGTTTTGTGAACACTGAAGCTTTCTTT. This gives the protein CASSRGQGGFVNTEAFF.

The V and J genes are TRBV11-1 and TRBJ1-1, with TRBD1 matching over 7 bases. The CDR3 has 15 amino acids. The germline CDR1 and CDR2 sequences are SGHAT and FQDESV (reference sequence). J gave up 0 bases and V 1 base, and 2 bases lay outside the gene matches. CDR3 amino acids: CASSLVGTVNTEAFF. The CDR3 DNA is TGTGCCAGCAGCTTAGTCGGGACAGTGAACACTGAAGCTTTCTTT.

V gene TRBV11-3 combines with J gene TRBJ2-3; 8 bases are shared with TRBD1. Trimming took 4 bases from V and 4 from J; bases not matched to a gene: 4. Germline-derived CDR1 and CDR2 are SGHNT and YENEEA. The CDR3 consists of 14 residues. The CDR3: CASSSGGTSDTQYF. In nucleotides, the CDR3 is TGTGCCAGCAGCTCAGGGGGCACATCAGATACGCAGTATTTT.

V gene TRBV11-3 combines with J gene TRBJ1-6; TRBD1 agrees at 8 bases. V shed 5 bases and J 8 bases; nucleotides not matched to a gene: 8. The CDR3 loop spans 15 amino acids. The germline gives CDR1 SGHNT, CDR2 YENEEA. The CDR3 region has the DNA TGTGCCAGCAGCCCAAGACAGGGGCGGGATTCACCCCTCCACTTT. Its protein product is CASSPRQGRDSPLHF.